Presented here are 32 T cell receptor beta chains from one specimen sequenced in a study of blood T cells in healthy people across ages. Combining a sample-barcoded 5' primer with a J-beta primer mix, a second PCR ran for about 7 to 11 cycles. MiXCR was run by TCRdb on the 5' RACE reads, yielding one entry per CDR3 protein. The sample shows 600,000 or so distinct CDR3 sequences, less than 35% of them seen only once. Sequencing input: blood. The origin of the receptors is a woman over 75 in good health.

This clonotype came up a few times. A read error is possible here, since a much larger clone lies one base away. The gene calls are TRBV7-2 and TRBJ2-7; TRBD2 matches at 7 bases. With V trimmed by 11 bases and J by 2 bases, 9 bases remained unmatched. The germline CDR1 and CDR2 sequences are SGHTA and FQGNSA. The CDR3 is 13 amino acids. DNA for the CDR3: TGTGCCTGCACCCGGGGGACTACCTACGAGCAGTACTTC. This gives the protein CACTRGTTYEQYF.

This clonotype was seen ten or more times. V is TRBV6-5 and J is TRBJ2-5; possibly TRBD2 for D (6 bases). The germline V and J ends were trimmed by 6 bases and 4 bases, with 15 bases remaining between them. The CDR3 consists of 14 residues. Germline V CDR1 and CDR2: MNHEY, SVGAGI. The CDR3 sequence is CASSPAGIRETQYF. In DNA form, the CDR3 reads TGTGCCAGCAGCCCCGCGGGGATTCGAGAGACCCAGTACTTC.

This clonotype was detected ten times or more. The chain has TRBV20-1 and TRBJ2-3, with 10 bases matching TRBD2. Germline CDR1 and CDR2: DFQATT and SNEGSKA (reference sequence). The CDR3 totals 15 residues. Losses at the gene ends were 5 bases for V and 2 bases for J; bases not matched to a gene: 7. CDR3 residues: CSASTSGELTDTQYF. The CDR3, as DNA: TGCAGTGCTTCTACTAGCGGGGAACTCACAGATACGCAGTATTTT.

This clonotype showed up many times. One base away lies a much larger clone, so this may be a sequencing read error. The chain has TRBV7-9 and TRBJ2-7; 9 bases map to TRBD1. Germline loops: CDR1 SEHNR, CDR2 FQNEAQ (reference sequence). The CDR3 loop spans 17 amino acids. J was trimmed by 5 bases and V by 5 bases; bases with no gene match: 16. This CDR3 is CASSPRPCGQGRNEQYF. The CDR3 nucleotides are TGTGCCAGCAGCCCTAGGCCCTGTGGACAGGGGAGGAACGAGCAGTACTTC. Combining the CDR3 with reference TRBV7-9 and TRBJ2-7 gives the whole variable domain DTGVSQNPRHKITKRGQNVTFRCDPISEHNRLYWYRQTLGQGPEFLTYFQNEAQLEKSRLLSDRFSAERPKGSFSTLEIQRTEQGDSAMYLCASSPRPCGQGRNEQYFGPGTRLTVT.

This chain links TRBV5-1 with TRBJ2-5; D is unresolved. V was trimmed by 0 bases and J by 1 base, leaving 10 bases between them. The CDR3 consists of 15 residues. CDR1 and CDR2 (germline): SGHRS, YFSETQ. The CDR3: CASSLAARPQETQYF. The CDR3 DNA sequence: TGCGCCAGCAGCTTGGCGGCCAGGCCCCAAGAGACCCAGTACTTC.

This clonotype has ten or more counts. V and J are TRBV27 and TRBJ2-1, with 11 bases lining up with TRBD2. This CDR3 region has 15 residues. Germline trimming cut 5 bases from V and 7 bases from J; bases unmatched to any gene: 7. Germline V lookup: CDR1 MNHEY, CDR2 SMNVEV (reference sequence). CDR3 region: CASSPRLAGLNEQFF. DNA of the CDR3: TGTGCCAGCAGTCCCCGACTAGCGGGGCTAAATGAGCAGTTCTTC.

Many counts were recorded for this clonotype. The chain employs TRBV20-1 and TRBJ2-7; 7 bases fit TRBD2. The germline V gene encodes CDR1 DFQATT and CDR2 SNEGSKA (reference sequence). With 6 bases clipped from V and 2 bases from J, the junction kept 13 bases outside the gene matches. The CDR3 runs to 15 residues. The CDR3 region is CSASGGITGAYEQYF. In DNA, the CDR3 is TGCAGTGCCTCCGGGGGGATTACGGGGGCCTACGAGCAGTACTTC.

This clonotype was seen once. The chain has TRBV27 and TRBJ1-2, with D uncertain. V gave up 5 bases and J gave up 8 bases, with 15 bases separating them. The germline V gene encodes CDR1 MNHEY and CDR2 SMNVEV (reference sequence). This CDR3 comprises 13 residues. Here the CDR3 reads CASSGLNWGGYTF. Here the CDR3 DNA reads TGTGCCAGCAGTGGTCTCAACTGGGGAGGCTACACCTTC.

V gene TRBV18 combines with J gene TRBJ1-1; D unresolved. This CDR3 is 15 amino acids long. V was clipped by 3 bases and J by 1 base, with 12 bases between them. The V gene's germline CDR1 is KGHSH and CDR2 LQKENI. The CDR3 region is CASSPYGSENTEAFF. DNA for the CDR3: TGTGCCAGCTCACCCTATGGGTCGGAGAACACTGAAGCTTTCTTT. Full variable domain (rest looked up from reference TRBV18 and TRBJ1-1): NAGVMQNPRHLVRRRGQEARLRCSPMKGHSHVYWYRQLPEEGLKFMVYLQKENIIDESGMPKERFSAEFPKEGPSILRIQQVVRGDSAAYFCASSPYGSENTEAFFGQGTRLTVV.

The chain joins TRBV3-1 to TRBJ2-1; 10 nucleotides match TRBD2. V was pared by 0 bases and J by 4 bases, with 6 bases of the junction left unmatched. CDR1 LGHDT and CDR2 YNNKEL come from the germline V gene (reference sequence). The CDR3 covers 17 residues. The chain's CDR3 is CASSQDPSGGQYNEQFF. The CDR3 DNA sequence: TGTGCCAGCAGCCAAGACCCTAGCGGGGGACAATACAATGAGCAGTTCTTC.

This clonotype was picked up a small number of times. Just one base apart from a much larger clone, this may be a read error. The V call is TRBV28, the J call TRBJ2-7, with D perhaps given as TRBD1 or TRBD2 (5 bases each). V lost 4 bases and J 2 bases, leaving 15 bases between the germline ends. CDR1 is MDHEN, CDR2 SYDVKM, per germline. The CDR3 totals 15 residues. Here the CDR3 reads CASSSPGASTYEQYF. The CDR3 DNA follows: TGTGCCAGCAGTTCCCCCGGGGCGTCGACCTACGAGCAGTACTTC.

Ten or more counts support this clonotype. The chain employs TRBV10-2 and TRBJ2-7, with 12 bases matching TRBD2. Germline CDR1 is WSHSY and CDR2 is SAAADI. The CDR3 is 18 residues long. V lost 2 bases and J lost 0; bases outside the gene matches: 8. In nucleotides, the CDR3 is TGCGCCAGCAGTGAGAGGCGACTAGCGGGGGTAAACTCCTACGAGCAGTACTTC. Residues: CASSERRLAGVNSYEQYF.

This clonotype was detected only a few times. The CDR3 sequence is CASSYPLGDQYF. CDR3 DNA: TGTGCCAGCAGTTACCCTTTAGGGGACCAGTACTTC. The chain recombines TRBV6-5 with TRBJ2-5, with TRBD1 as a possible D gene (5 bases). V was trimmed by 2 bases and J by 10 bases, leaving 11 bases between them. Germline V gene lookup returns CDR1 MNHEY and CDR2 SVGAGI. This CDR3 has 12 residues.

This clonotype showed up many times. J is TRBJ2-4 and V is TRBV5-6; 7 nucleotides line up with TRBD2. Germline CDR1 SGHDT, CDR2 YYEEEE. The CDR3 runs 18 residues. V was pared by 0 bases and J by 0 bases, with 9 bases of the junction left unmatched. The CDR3 loop is CASSLAGGLLLAKNIQYF. The CDR3 DNA sequence: TGTGCCAGCAGCTTGGCGGGGGGACTACTCTTAGCCAAAAACATTCAGTACTTC.

This clonotype was observed a handful of times. This rearrangement joins TRBV7-9 to TRBJ2-5, with 11 bases lining up with TRBD1. The germline gives CDR1 SEHNR, CDR2 FQNEAQ (reference sequence). CDR3 size: 16 residues. V lost 3 bases, J lost 4 bases, and 7 bases stayed unmatched. CDR3 in DNA: TGTGCCAGCAGCTTCATTGGACAGGGGGCACGAGAGACCCAGTACTTC. This codes for CASSFIGQGARETQYF.

The sample holds a few counts of this clonotype. The gene calls are TRBV6-2 or TRBV6-3 and TRBJ1-1; no definite D call. The V end lost 2 bases, the J end lost 4 bases, and 17 bases lay between the germline ends. The CDR3 is 16 amino acids. Germline V gene sequence: CDR1 MNHEY, CDR2 SVGEGT. The CDR3 sequence: CASSYNRAARVTEAFF. In nucleotides, the CDR3 is TGTGCCAGCAGTTACAATAGGGCAGCGCGGGTCACTGAAGCTTTCTTT.

This clonotype has ten or more counts. The chain links TRBV5-1 to TRBJ2-4, with no clear D. Trimming removed 1 base at V and 9 bases at J, with 20 bases between. The CDR3 is 16 amino acids. The germline gives CDR1 SGHRS, CDR2 YFSETQ. CDR3 region: CASSLTADGRTTIQYF. The CDR3 DNA sequence: TGCGCCAGCAGCTTGACTGCGGACGGCCGAACTACCATTCAGTACTTC.

V is TRBV19 and J is TRBJ2-4; 11 nucleotides align to TRBD1. Germline CDR1 LNHDA, CDR2 SQIVND (reference sequence). Losses at the gene ends were 5 bases for V and 2 bases for J; bases not matched to a gene: 8. This CDR3 is built from 17 residues. The CDR3 protein is CASSSMDRGLSKNIQYF. CDR3 nucleotides: TGTGCCAGTAGTTCCATGGACAGGGGGCTTTCCAAAAACATTCAGTACTTC.

This clonotype was detected many times. The chain is built from TRBV12-3 or TRBV12-4 and TRBJ2-7; D possibly uses TRBD1 or TRBD2 (6 bases each). CDR3 length: 13 residues. Between the trimmed V and J ends, which lost 6 bases and 12 bases, there was a span of 21 bases. CDR3 bases: TGTGCCAGCAGGGAGGGTCCAGGGGAAATTCGGTACTTC. Residues: CASREGPGEIRYF.

Note on this clonotype: A read error may be the cause here, since a much bigger clone is one base away. This rearrangement joins TRBV28 to TRBJ2-7, with a tentative D call TRBD2 (6 bases). CDR1 is MDHEN, CDR2 SYDVKM, per germline. Trimming removed 6 bases at V and 4 bases at J, with 16 bases between. The CDR3 extends over 14 amino acids. The CDR3 sequence: CASSGPPGRYEQYF. The CDR3 DNA follows: TGTGCCAGCAGCGGCCCTCCAGGGAGGTACGAGCAGTACTTC.

On this clonotype itself: One base away lies a much larger clone, so this may be a sequencing read error. This chain connects TRBV3-1 to TRBJ2-7; 14 bases align to TRBD2. Germline CDR1 and CDR2: LGHDT and YNNKEL (reference sequence). J was trimmed by 0 bases and V by 4 bases; bases with no gene match: 8. The CDR3 consists of 18 residues. In DNA, the CDR3 is TGTGCCAGCAGCCTACGGACTAGCGGGGGGACGAGCTCCTACGAGCAGTACTTC. Protein: CASSLRTSGGTSSYEQYF.

The chain uses TRBV7-2 and TRBJ2-7, with 9 bases that match TRBD1. The germline V gene encodes CDR1 SGHTA and CDR2 FQGNSA. The CDR3 loop spans 17 amino acids. Trimming took 1 base from V and 3 from J; bases not matched to a gene: 10. The CDR3 here is CASSLVLTGGKGYEQYF. In nucleotides, the CDR3 is TGTGCCAGCAGCTTAGTCCTGACAGGGGGGAAAGGCTACGAGCAGTACTTC.

This clonotype was counted many times. The V and J genes are TRBV18 and TRBJ2-1, with D perhaps TRBD2 (7 bases). Per germline, CDR1 KGHSH and CDR2 LQKENI. This CDR3 is 16 amino acids long. V was shortened by 0 bases and J by 9 bases, with 18 bases between the two germline ends. CDR3 loop: CASSPPLAGARGEQFF. Written as DNA, the CDR3 is TGTGCCAGCTCACCACCGCTCGCGGGGGCCCGGGGTGAGCAGTTCTTC.

The chain links TRBV6-5 to TRBJ2-7; D might be TRBD1 (5 bases). The CDR3 has 14 residues. V was shortened by 2 bases and J by 4 bases, with 12 bases between the two germline ends. CDR1 is MNHEY and CDR2 is SVGAGI in the germline V gene. The CDR3 DNA follows: TGTGCCAGCAGTTACGTGGGGCGGCCTTACGAGCAGTACTTC. It yields the protein CASSYVGRPYEQYF.

This clonotype was seen at least ten times. This sequence joins TRBV30 and TRBJ1-6; TRBD1 might be the D (6 bases). The CDR3 totals 13 residues. Germline CDR1 GTSNPN, CDR2 SVGIG (reference sequence). Trimming took 8 bases from V and 10 from J, leaving 18 bases between them. The CDR3 protein is CARRDTGSSPLHF. The DNA of the CDR3 is TGTGCCCGCCGGGACACGGGATCATCACCCCTCCACTTT.

The J gene is TRBJ2-5, the V gene TRBV6-2 or TRBV6-3; 10 nucleotides agree with TRBD1. TRBJ2-7 explains the end of the DNA better; the J call may be wrong. The CDR3 length is 13 residues. Germline CDR1 and CDR2: MNHEY and SVGEGT. The CDR3: CASGGTGVGEQYF. CDR3 nucleotides: TGTGCCAGCGGTGGGACAGGGGTCGGCGAGCAGTACTTC.

The chain uses TRBV7-8 and TRBJ2-4, with 7 bases that match TRBD2. The DNA end favors TRBJ2-7, so the J call may be wrong. Looked up from germline, CDR1 is SGHVS and CDR2 is FQNEAQ. This CDR3 spans 15 amino acids. CDR3 coding DNA: TGTGCCAGCAGCTCCAGTAGCGGGCCCACCTACGAGCAGTACTTC. This translates into CASSSSSGPTYEQYF.

This clonotype was counted many times. J is TRBJ2-3 and V is TRBV14; 7 nucleotides line up with TRBD2. Germline V lookup: CDR1 SGHDN, CDR2 FVKESK. This CDR3 is 19 amino acids long. With V trimmed by 0 bases and J by 4 bases, 16 bases remained unmatched. The CDR3 nucleotides read TGTGCCAGCAGCCAAGACCACCCTAACGGGGGGTTTTCTCCAGATACGCAGTATTTT. Translating it yields CASSQDHPNGGFSPDTQYF. Together with reference TRBV14 and TRBJ2-3, the CDR3 gives the full variable domain: EAGVTQFPSHSVIEKGQTVTLRCDPISGHDNLYWYRRVMGKEIKFLLHFVKESKQDESGMPNNRFLAERTGGTYSTLKVQPAELEDSGVYFCASSQDHPNGGFSPDTQYFGPGTRLTVL.

Many counts were recorded for this clonotype. The V and J genes are TRBV15 and TRBJ1-1; no firm D call. Germline CDR1 reads LNHNV; CDR2 reads YYDKDF (reference sequence). The CDR3 extends over 14 amino acids. Deletions cut 3 bases from V and 0 bases from J, with 8 bases between. CDR3 amino acids: CATSRDFMNTEAFF. The CDR3 DNA follows: TGTGCCACCAGCAGGGATTTTATGAACACTGAAGCTTTCTTT.

Details on this clonotype: Just one base apart from a much larger clone, this may be a read error. Because the CDR3 is missing its conserved closing phenylalanine or tryptophan, this is likely a read error. The chain combines TRBV20-1 with TRBJ1-5, with D possibly matching TRBD1 (6 bases). Trimming left V 1 base short and J 6 bases short, with 10 bases between. The CDR3 totals 13 residues. Germline CDR1 is DFQATT and CDR2 is SNEGSKA (reference sequence). CDR3 sequence (DNA): TGCAGTGCTAGAGCAGGGGTGGGTCAGCCCCAGCATGTT. It translates to CSARAGVGQPQHV.

This clonotype was detected ten times or more. The chain is built from TRBV7-3 and TRBJ2-7; perhaps TRBD1 as D (5 bases). The CDR3 contains 17 residues. The V end was cut by 0 bases, the J end by 2 bases, with 17 bases between. Germline-derived CDR1 and CDR2 are SGHTA and FQGTGA. Here the CDR3 DNA reads TGTGCCAGCAGCTTAACCCCCGCAGGGTCGGGCACCTACGAGCAGTACTTC. Its translation: CASSLTPAGSGTYEQYF.

This clonotype was counted many times. The genes are TRBV5-1 and TRBJ1-2; D call uncertain. The CDR3 consists of 15 residues. Trimming cost V 0 bases and J 8 bases, with 17 bases left between them. Germline V gene data show CDR1 as SGHRS and CDR2 as YFSETQ. CDR3: CASSLDGSTLGGYTF. The CDR3 nucleotides are TGCGCCAGCAGCTTGGACGGTTCTACCCTCGGAGGCTACACCTTC.